This T cell receptor beta chain was documented in a study of blood T cell repertoires in COVID-19. Study-wide background: Material from acute and convalescent COVID-19 was sourced from the United States, Italy and Spain. The analysed material was cDNA or gDNA that came from T cells, B-cell-depleted T cells, or PBMCs.

Per the original data handling: Nucleated cell counts were estimated from reference gene primer amplification. Repertoires were generated with immunoSEQ multiplex PCR, while TCRdb's copy carries only in-frame clones and drops some. V and J calls plus clone size are reproduced from that table; the DNA served to infer D and trimming. The sample has hundreds of thousands of clones; around four fifths are singletons. The CDR3 extends over 14 amino acids. V gave up 6 bases and J gave up 7 bases; unmatched junction bases: 10. Per germline, CDR1 SGHVS and CDR2 FNYEAQ. Sequencing input: peripheral blood. V usage is TRBV7-6 and J usage is TRBJ2-7; TRBD2 matches 9 bases. The clonotype was recovered from a woman aged 80 or over with active or convalescent COVID-19. This CDR3 is CASSGREGSREQYF. The CDR3 DNA sequence: TGTGCCAGCAGTGGGCGGGAGGGCAGTCGGGAGCAGTACTTC.